The present entry profiles one T cell receptor beta chain with its context. This sample includes further DNA sequences coding for the same CDR3. Germline V gives CDR1 LGHNA, CDR2 YSLEER. The V gene lost 0 bases and the J gene lost 10 bases, with 19 bases spanning the gap. This CDR3 is built from 17 residues. The primer mix had 60 V beta and 13 J beta primers. The method was immunoSEQ multiplex PCR; TCRdb's version includes in-frame clones alone and lacks a portion of them. The table has under 75,000 clones, about 84% seen once. Time point indicated: after dendritic cell vaccination, including at tumor progression/relapse. This sample is drawn from a study of glioma-infiltrating T cells after dendritic cell vaccination.

The J gene is TRBJ1-6, the V gene TRBV4-3, with a possible D match to TRBD1 (5 bases). The receptor's source is a human donor with glioblastoma. The starting material was blood, obtained after dendritic cell vaccination. The CDR3 region has the DNA TGCGCCAGCAGCCAAGAATCCAGGGCCCGTCCCACCTCACCCCTCCACTTT. Encoded protein: CASSQESRARPTSPLHF.